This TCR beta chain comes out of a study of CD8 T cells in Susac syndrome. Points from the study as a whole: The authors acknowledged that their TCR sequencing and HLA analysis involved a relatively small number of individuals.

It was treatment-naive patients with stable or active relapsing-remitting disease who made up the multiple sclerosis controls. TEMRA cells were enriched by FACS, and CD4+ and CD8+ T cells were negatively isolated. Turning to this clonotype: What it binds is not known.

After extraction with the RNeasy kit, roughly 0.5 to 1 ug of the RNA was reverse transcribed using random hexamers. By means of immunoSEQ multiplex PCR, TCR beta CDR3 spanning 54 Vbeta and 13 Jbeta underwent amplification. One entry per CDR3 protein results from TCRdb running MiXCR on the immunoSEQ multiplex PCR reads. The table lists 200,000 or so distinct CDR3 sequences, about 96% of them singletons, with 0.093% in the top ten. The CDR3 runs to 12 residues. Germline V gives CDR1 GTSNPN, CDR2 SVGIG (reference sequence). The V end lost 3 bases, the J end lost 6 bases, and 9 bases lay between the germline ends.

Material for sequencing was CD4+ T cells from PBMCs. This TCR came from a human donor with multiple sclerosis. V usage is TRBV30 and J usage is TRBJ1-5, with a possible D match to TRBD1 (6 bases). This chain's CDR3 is CAWSLGGQPQHF. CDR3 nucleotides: TGTGCCTGGAGCTTAGGGGGTCAGCCCCAGCATTTT.